This TCR beta chain was sequenced in a study of blood T cell repertoires in COVID-19. This CDR3 spans 15 amino acids. The germline CDR1 and CDR2 sequences are LGHNT and FRNRAP. The V and J ends lost 0 bases and 4 bases respectively, with 12 bases between them. TCRdb's table, derived via immunoSEQ multiplex PCR, lists solely in-frame clones and lacks some. The table lists 100,000 to 150,000 clones, about 74% of them singletons. The sequence was obtained from a man older than 75 with COVID-19, enrolled during active disease. The chain is built from TRBV12-5 and TRBJ2-5; a weak D match, TRBD2 (6 bases). Sequenced material: peripheral blood. CDR3 nucleotide sequence: TGTGCTAGTGGTTTGGTACCGGGAGAGGGAGAGACCCAGTACTTC. Amino acids: CASGLVPGEGETQYF.